Shown below are 17 T cell receptor beta chains from a single sample sequenced in a study of T-cell memory formation after mild COVID-19. TCRdb independently ran MiXCR on the 5' RACE reads; one entry per CDR3 protein. The data hold 250,000 to 300,000 distinct CDR3 sequences, with roughly 17% observed a single time. The sequenced sample was PBMCs or a T cell subset sorted from them (not recorded which). The receptors were gathered from a man aged 18 to 35 who had mild COVID-19 (a few samples of this study predate the infection). Cell type and time point are not known.

This chain links TRBV20-1 with TRBJ1-5; D is uncertain. The CDR3 extends over 13 amino acids. Germline CDR1 reads DFQATT; CDR2 reads SNEGSKA (reference sequence). Trimming pared 0 bases from V and 4 bases from J, leaving 7 bases between. The CDR3 DNA reads TGCAGTGCTAGAGATCAGATGAATCAGCCCCAGCATTTT. Protein: CSARDQMNQPQHF.

The V and J genes are TRBV7-9 and TRBJ2-5; 11 nucleotides line up with TRBD2. Per the germline V gene, CDR1 is SEHNR and CDR2 is FQNEAQ (reference sequence). There are 17 residues in the CDR3. The junction had 9 bases not matched to a gene; V was cut back by 5 bases and J by 1 base. In DNA form, the CDR3 reads TGTGCCAGCAGCGCTCTGCCTAGCGGGGGGTCCCAAGAGACCCAGTACTTC. It specifies CASSALPSGGSQETQYF.

This clonotype was seen more than once but under ten times. The chain carries TRBV29-1 and TRBJ1-2; 7 bases agree with TRBD1. The length of the CDR3 is 15 residues. V lost 6 bases to trimming and J lost 4 bases; unmatched junction nucleotides: 14. In germline, CDR1 is SQVTM, CDR2 ANQGSEA. The CDR3 protein is CSVPGTEAHGYGYTF. The CDR3 bases are TGCAGCGTCCCCGGGACAGAGGCTCATGGCTATGGCTACACCTTC.

The chain joins TRBV27 to TRBJ2-7; a possible D gene is TRBD1 (6 bases). This CDR3 contains 13 residues. Trimming took off 5 bases at V and 3 bases at J, with 11 bases between the two ends. Germline CDR1 MNHEY, CDR2 SMNVEV (reference sequence). The CDR3 spells CASSPEGGYEQYF. Here the CDR3 DNA reads TGTGCCAGCAGTCCGGAAGGGGGCTACGAGCAGTACTTC.

There are a few counts of this clonotype. V usage is TRBV20-1 and J usage is TRBJ2-7; 7 bases map to TRBD1. V shed 1 base and J 3 bases; nucleotides not matched to a gene: 12. CDR1 is DFQATT and CDR2 is SNEGSKA in the germline V gene (reference sequence). The CDR3 consists of 16 residues. This chain's CDR3 is CSARAYTGASFYEQYF. The CDR3 region has the DNA TGCAGTGCTAGAGCGTACACAGGGGCCTCCTTCTACGAGCAGTACTTC.

This chain links TRBV20-1 with TRBJ2-5; 9 bases map to TRBD2. Germline CDR1 reads DFQATT; CDR2 reads SNEGSKA (reference sequence). This CDR3 has 15 amino acids. V was clipped by 2 bases and J by 5 bases; unmatched bases: 9. CDR3 in amino acids: CSARRPSGEGETQYF. CDR3 in DNA: TGCAGTGCTAGACGACCTAGCGGGGAAGGGGAGACCCAGTACTTC.

There are a few counts of this clonotype. This chain joins TRBV12-3 or TRBV12-4 and TRBJ2-6; the D is unclear. Trimming took off 5 bases at V and 0 bases at J, with 8 bases between the two ends. There are 15 residues in the CDR3. Written as DNA, the CDR3 is TGTGCCAGCAGTATGGCAAGCTCTGGGGCCAACGTCCTGACTTTC. This translates into CASSMASSGANVLTF.

There are many counts of this clonotype. The chain combines TRBV4-3 with TRBJ2-1, with 9 nucleotides matching TRBD1. The CDR3 loop spans 15 amino acids. The ends lost 8 bases at V and 6 bases at J; junction bases unmatched: 11. Germline V gene data show CDR1 as LGHNA and CDR2 as YSLEER. DNA for the CDR3: TGCGCCAGCGGGCCGTTGGGACAGGGAGGCAATGAGCAGTTCTTC. Encoded protein: CASGPLGQGGNEQFF.

The CDR3 DNA sequence: TGTGCCAGCAGACCCCAGGGGGCTGGGGAGCTGTTTTTT. It translates to CASRPQGAGELFF. The V call is TRBV12-3 or TRBV12-4, the J call TRBJ2-2; 8 bases map to TRBD1. The length of the CDR3 is 13 residues. Trimming at V came to 6 bases and at J to 8 bases, leaving 5 bases not matched to a gene.

This clonotype was observed a few times. CDR3 nucleotide sequence: TGTGCCAGCAGCGACCGACAGGGCTACGAGCAGTACTTC. The encoded protein is CASSDRQGYEQYF. The rearrangement links TRBV5-5 to TRBJ2-7, with 7 bases lining up with TRBD1. After removal of 4 bases from V and 3 bases from J, the junction contained 4 bases not matched to a gene. Germline lookup yields CDR1 SGHKS and CDR2 YYEKEE (reference sequence). The CDR3 is made up of 13 amino acids.

Only a few counts were recorded for this clonotype. The chain links TRBV6-5 to TRBJ1-1; D gene ambiguous. Germline CDR1 reads MNHEY; CDR2 reads SVGAGI. This CDR3 region has 15 residues. V lost 2 bases to trimming and J lost 5 bases, with 15 bases between them. The CDR3 DNA follows: TGTGCCAGCAGTTACCAATACCCTGGGTTGACTGAAGCTTTCTTT. As protein: CASSYQYPGLTEAFF.

This clonotype was counted a few times. The gene calls are TRBV9 and TRBJ2-4; no reliable D call. Trimming left V 0 bases short and J 0 bases short, with 22 bases between. The CDR3 consists of 20 residues. Germline V gene sequence: CDR1 SGDLS, CDR2 YYNGEE. CDR3 amino acids: CASSVERSPHVSLAKNIQYF. The CDR3 DNA reads TGTGCCAGCAGCGTAGAGAGGTCTCCCCATGTTTCACTAGCCAAAAACATTCAGTACTTC.

Only a few counts were recorded for this clonotype. The chain is built from TRBV4-1 and TRBJ2-7; D is perhaps TRBD1 (6 bases). This CDR3 is built from 16 residues. Between the trimmed V and J ends, which lost 3 bases and 2 bases, there was a span of 17 bases. In germline, CDR1 is MGHRA, CDR2 YSYEKL. Here the CDR3 DNA reads TGCGCCAGCAGCCATCCGACAGGAGACCCGGCCTACGAGCAGTACTTC. It codes for CASSHPTGDPAYEQYF.

The sample holds a few counts of this clonotype. J is TRBJ1-6 and V is TRBV7-9, with 9 bases that match TRBD1. The V gene's germline CDR1 is SEHNR and CDR2 FQNEAQ (reference sequence). Trimming at V came to 1 base and at J to 5 bases, leaving 3 bases not matched to a gene. The CDR3 totals 16 residues. The CDR3 region is CASSLGGTGNNSPLHF. The CDR3 DNA reads as TGTGCCAGCAGCTTAGGGGGGACAGGGAATAATTCACCCCTCCACTTT.

This clonotype was seen a handful of times. This chain connects TRBV6-2 or TRBV6-3 to TRBJ2-7; a possible D gene is TRBD2 (7 bases). The CDR3 totals 13 residues. Trimming left V 2 bases short and J 5 bases short, with 10 bases between. CDR1 is MNHEY, CDR2 SVGEGT, per germline. CDR3 DNA: TGTGCCAGCAGTTACCCGGGGGGCCACGAGCAGTACTTC. Translated: CASSYPGGHEQYF.

The chain is built from TRBV4-3 and TRBJ1-1; TRBD1 is a possible D gene (6 bases). Germline CDR1 LGHNA, CDR2 YSLEER. The V and J ends lost 5 bases and 5 bases respectively, with 15 bases between them. This CDR3 is 14 amino acids long. In DNA form, the CDR3 reads TGCGCCAGCAGCTCACAACAGGGTCAGACTGAAGCTTTCTTT. It encodes CASSSQQGQTEAFF.

This clonotype showed up just a few times. This chain uses TRBV5-4 with TRBJ1-6; tentative D call: TRBD1 (5 bases). The V gene's germline CDR1 is SGHNT and CDR2 YYREEE (reference sequence). This CDR3 contains 15 residues. V lost 0 bases, J lost 5 bases, and 9 bases lay in between. CDR3 in amino acids: CASSLVGGDNSPLHF. CDR3 bases: TGTGCCAGCAGCTTGGTAGGAGGGGATAATTCACCCCTCCACTTT.